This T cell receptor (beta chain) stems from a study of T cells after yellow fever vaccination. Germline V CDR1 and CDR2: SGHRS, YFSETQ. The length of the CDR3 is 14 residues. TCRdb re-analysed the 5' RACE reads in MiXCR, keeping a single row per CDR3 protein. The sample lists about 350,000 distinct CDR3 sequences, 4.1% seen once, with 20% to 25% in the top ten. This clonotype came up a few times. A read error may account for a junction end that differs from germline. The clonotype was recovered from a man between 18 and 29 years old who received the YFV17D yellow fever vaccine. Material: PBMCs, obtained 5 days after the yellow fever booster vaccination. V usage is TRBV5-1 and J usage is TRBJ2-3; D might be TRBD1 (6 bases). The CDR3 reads CASSSGQLTDTRYF. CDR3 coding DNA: TGCGCCAGCAGCTCCGGACAGCTCACAGATACGCGGTATTTT.